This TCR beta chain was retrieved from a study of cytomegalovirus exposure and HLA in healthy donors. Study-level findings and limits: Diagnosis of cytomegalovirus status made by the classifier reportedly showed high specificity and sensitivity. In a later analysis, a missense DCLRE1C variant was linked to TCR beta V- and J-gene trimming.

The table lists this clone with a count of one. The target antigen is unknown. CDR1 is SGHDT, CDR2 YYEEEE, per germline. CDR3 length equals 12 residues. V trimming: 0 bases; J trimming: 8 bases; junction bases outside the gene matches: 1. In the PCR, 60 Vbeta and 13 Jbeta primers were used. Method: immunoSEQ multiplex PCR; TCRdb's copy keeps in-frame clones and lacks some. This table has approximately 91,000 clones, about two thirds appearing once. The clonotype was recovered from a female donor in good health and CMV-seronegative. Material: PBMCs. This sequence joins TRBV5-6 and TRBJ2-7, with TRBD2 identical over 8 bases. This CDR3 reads CASSLVAGQQYF. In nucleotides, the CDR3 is TGTGCCAGCAGCTTGGTAGCGGGGCAGCAGTACTTC.